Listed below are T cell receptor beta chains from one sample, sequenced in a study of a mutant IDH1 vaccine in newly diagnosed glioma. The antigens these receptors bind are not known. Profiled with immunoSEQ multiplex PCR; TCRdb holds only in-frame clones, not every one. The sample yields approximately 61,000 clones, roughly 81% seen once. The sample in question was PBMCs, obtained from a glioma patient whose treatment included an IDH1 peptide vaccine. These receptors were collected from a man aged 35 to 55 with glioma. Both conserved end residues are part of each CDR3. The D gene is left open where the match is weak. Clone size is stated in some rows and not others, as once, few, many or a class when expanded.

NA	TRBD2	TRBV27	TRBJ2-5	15	CASKGLAGGLETQYF	TGTGCCAGCAAGGGACTAGCGGGGGGGCTGGAGACCCAGTACTTC
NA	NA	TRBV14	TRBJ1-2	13	CASSQGWYYGYTF	TGTGCCAGCAGCCAAGGCTGGTACTATGGCTACACCTTC
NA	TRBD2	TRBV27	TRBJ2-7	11	CASRRGGEQYF	TGTGCCAGCAGGCGGGGGGGCGAGCAGTACTTC
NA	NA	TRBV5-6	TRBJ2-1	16	CASSFGAGSRGDEQFF	TGTGCCAGCAGCTTTGGGGCGGGCTCCAGGGGCGATGAGCAGTTCTTC
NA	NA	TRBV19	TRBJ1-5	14	CASSMVYSNQPQHF	TGTGCCAGTAGTATGGTTTATAGCAATCAGCCCCAGCATTTT
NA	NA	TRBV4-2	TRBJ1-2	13	CASSQAPGSGYTF	TGTGCCAGCAGCCAAGCCCCAGGGAGCGGCTACACCTTC
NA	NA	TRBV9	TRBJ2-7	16	CASSVGLSGPTYEQYF	TGTGCCAGCAGCGTAGGCCTGAGCGGACCTACCTACGAGCAGTACTTC
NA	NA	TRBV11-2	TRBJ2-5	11	CASSHGGTQYF	TGTGCCAGCAGCCATGGAGGGACCCAGTACTTC
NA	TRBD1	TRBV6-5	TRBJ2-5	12	CASRTGLETQYF	TGTGCCAGCAGGACAGGGTTAGAGACCCAGTACTTC
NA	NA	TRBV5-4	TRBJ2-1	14	CASSFLDQIDEQFF	TGTGCCAGCAGCTTCCTGGACCAAATAGATGAGCAGTTCTTC
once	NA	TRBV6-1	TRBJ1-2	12	CASSPLGNGYTF	TGTGCCAGCAGCCCCCTCGGAAATGGCTACACCTTC
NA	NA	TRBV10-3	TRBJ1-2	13	CAIRGDRSYGYTF	TGTGCCATCAGGGGTGACAGGAGCTATGGCTACACCTTC
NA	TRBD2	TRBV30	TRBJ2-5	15	CAWAIGAGARETQYF	TGTGCCTGGGCTATTGGAGCGGGGGCCCGAGAGACCCAGTACTTC
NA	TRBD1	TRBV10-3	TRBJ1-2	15	CAISRTGELNYGYTF	TGTGCCATCAGTAGGACAGGGGAACTTAACTATGGCTACACCTTC
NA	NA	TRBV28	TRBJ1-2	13	CASSSGGDYGYTF	TGTGCCAGCAGCTCCGGGGGGGACTATGGCTACACCTTC
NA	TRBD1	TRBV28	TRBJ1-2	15	CASSLKGRGTYGYTF	TGTGCCAGCAGTTTGAAGGGCAGGGGGACCTATGGCTACACCTTC
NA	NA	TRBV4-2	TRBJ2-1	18	CASSQGGPEGFHRNEQFF	TGTGCCAGCAGCCAAGGTGGGCCGGAGGGTTTTCATAGAAATGAGCAGTTCTTC
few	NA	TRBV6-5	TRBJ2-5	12	CASRDLSETQYF	TGTGCCAGCCGAGACTTAAGTGAGACCCAGTACTTC
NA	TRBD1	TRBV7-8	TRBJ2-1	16	CASSLTGQGSYNEQFF	TGTGCCAGCAGCTTAACGGGACAGGGGTCCTACAATGAGCAGTTCTTC
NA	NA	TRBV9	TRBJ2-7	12	CASSVGTAEQYF	TGTGCCAGCAGCGTAGGGACGGCCGAGCAGTACTTC
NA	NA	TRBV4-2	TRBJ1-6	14	CASSSGTHNSPLHF	TGTGCCAGCAGCTCCGGGACCCATAATTCACCCCTCCACTTT
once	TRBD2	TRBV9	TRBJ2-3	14	CASSLAGVSDTQYF	TGTGCCAGCAGTCTAGCGGGAGTTTCAGATACGCAGTATTTT
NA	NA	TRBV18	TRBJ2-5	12	CASSPGGETQYF	TGTGCCAGCTCACCAGGGGGAGAGACCCAGTACTTC
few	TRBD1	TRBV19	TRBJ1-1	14	CATNPTGSNTEAFF	TGTGCCACCAACCCGACAGGGTCGAACACTGAAGCTTTCTTT
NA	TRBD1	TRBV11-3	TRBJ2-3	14	CASSRDRAGDTQYF	TGTGCCAGCAGCCGGGACAGGGCGGGCGATACGCAGTATTTT
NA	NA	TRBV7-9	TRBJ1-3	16	CASSLAAGRPGNTIYF	TGTGCCAGCAGCTTAGCGGCCGGGCGGCCTGGAAACACCATATATTTT
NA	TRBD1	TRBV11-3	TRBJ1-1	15	CASSPRTGRNTEAFF	TGTGCCAGCAGCCCAAGGACAGGGAGGAACACTGAAGCTTTCTTT
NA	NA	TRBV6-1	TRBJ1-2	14	CASSEVRRSYGYTF	TGTGCCAGCAGTGAAGTCCGGCGTTCCTATGGCTACACCTTC
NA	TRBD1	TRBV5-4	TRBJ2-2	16	CASSFGTGGYTGELFF	TGTGCCAGCAGCTTCGGGACAGGGGGGTACACCGGGGAGCTGTTTTTT
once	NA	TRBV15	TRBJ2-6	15	CATGAGLSGANVLTF	TGTGCCACCGGTGCAGGACTCTCTGGGGCCAACGTCCTGACTTTC
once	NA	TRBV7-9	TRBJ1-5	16	CASSLKGTDSNQPQHF	TGTGCCAGCAGCTTAAAGGGGACGGATAGCAATCAGCCCCAGCATTTT
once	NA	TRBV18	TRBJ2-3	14	CASSPRQEADTQYF	TGTGCCAGCTCACCTCGACAGGAGGCAGATACGCAGTATTTT
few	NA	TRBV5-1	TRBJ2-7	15	CASSLGGNPSYEQYF	TGCGCCAGCAGCTTGGGGGGGAACCCCTCCTACGAGCAGTACTTC
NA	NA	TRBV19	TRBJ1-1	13	CASSIDSETEAFF	TGTGCCAGTAGTATAGATTCCGAGACAGAAGCTTTCTTT